One and the same sample provided the 9 T cell receptor beta chains below, sequenced in a study of OX40 agonist ivuxolimab in advanced cancers. Some clones are missing from TCRdb's copy, which holds only in-frame ones; the method was immunoSEQ multiplex PCR. The sample lists some 70,000 clones; 70% to 90% were seen once. Source: CD4+ or CD8+ T cells sorted from blood, taken in a trial of the OX40 agonist ivuxolimab. The source is an adult with an advanced solid tumor such as melanoma, head and neck, liver or kidney cancer.

V is TRBV14 and J is TRBJ2-5; 9 bases align to TRBD2. The V and J ends lost 1 base and 7 bases, in that order; junction bases with no gene match: 7. CDR1 and CDR2 (germline): SGHDN, FVKESK. This CDR3 is built from 15 residues. As DNA, the CDR3 is TGTGCCAGCAGCCAAGGGGATAGCGGGAGTGGGACCCAGTACTTC. It is translated as CASSQGDSGSGTQYF.

This rearrangement joins TRBV5-8 to TRBJ2-6; D gene ambiguous. The CDR3 consists of 15 residues. Germline values: CDR1 SGHTS, CDR2 YDEGEE. With 1 base removed from V and 0 bases from J, the gap between germline ends came to 5 bases. CDR3 nucleotide sequence: TGTGCCAGCAGCTTGCAAGCCTCTGGGGCCAACGTCCTGACTTTC. Amino acid sequence: CASSLQASGANVLTF.

The chain links TRBV5-6 to TRBJ2-5; 9 bases map to TRBD2. Germline V gives CDR1 SGHDT, CDR2 YYEEEE. The length of the CDR3 is 17 residues. The V gene end was trimmed by 0 bases and the J gene end by 4 bases; junction bases not matched to a gene: 10. This CDR3 reads CASSLGLAGAGTETQYF. The CDR3 DNA follows: TGTGCCAGCAGCTTGGGATTAGCGGGGGCCGGAACAGAGACCCAGTACTTC.

This clone occurred a few times. This chain links TRBV10-3 with TRBJ2-7; maybe TRBD1 (5 bases). With 2 bases removed from V and 5 bases from J, the gap between germline ends came to 7 bases. This CDR3 is 12 amino acids long. Germline V gives CDR1 ENHRY, CDR2 SYGVKD. For the CDR3, the DNA is TGTGCCATCAGTGAGGACAGCCACGAGCAGTACGTC. This translates into CAISEDSHEQYV.

This clone was recorded a few times. V usage is TRBV18 and J usage is TRBJ1-5; 7 bases line up with TRBD1. The V and J ends lost 5 bases and 10 bases, in that order; junction bases with no gene match: 11. This CDR3 region has 14 residues. Per the germline V gene, CDR1 is KGHSH and CDR2 is LQKENI. The CDR3 is CASSSRQGLSPQHF. The CDR3 bases are TGTGCCAGCTCATCCCGACAGGGTTTAAGTCCCCAGCATTTT.

The CDR3 sequence is CASSEVLTDTQYF. DNA for the CDR3: TGTGCCAGCAGTGAGGTACTCACAGATACGCAGTATTTT. This chain joins TRBV2 and TRBJ2-3; no reliable D call. The CDR3 is 13 amino acids. Germline CDR1 and CDR2: SNHLY and FYNNEI. Trimming shortened V by 3 bases and J by 2 bases, and 6 bases separated the two germline ends.

This sequence joins TRBV19 and TRBJ1-1, with D unclear. There are 13 residues in the CDR3. Trimming pared 3 bases from V and 0 bases from J, leaving 5 bases between. Germline V lookup: CDR1 LNHDA, CDR2 SQIVND (reference sequence). The DNA for the CDR3 is TGTGCCAGTAGTATTTCAGTGAACACTGAAGCTTTCTTT. Residues: CASSISVNTEAFF.

The rearrangement uses TRBV4-1 and TRBJ1-1, with D tentatively TRBD1 (6 bases). Germline V gives CDR1 MGHRA, CDR2 YSYEKL. Trimming stripped 1 base from V and 7 bases from J, with 19 bases between. The CDR3 runs to 16 residues. In nucleotides, the CDR3 is TGCGCCAGCAGCCAAGGCGAGGGGCGGAAGGACAGTGAAGCTTTCTTT. It yields the protein CASSQGEGRKDSEAFF.

The CDR3 DNA follows: TGTGCCAGCAGTTTTCACCCGAGACAGGAGACCACAGATACGCAGTATTTT. It encodes CASSFHPRQETTDTQYF. The chain is built from TRBV2 and TRBJ2-3; a possible D gene is TRBD1 (6 bases). The CDR3 is 17 amino acids. Trimming took 5 bases from V and 2 from J, leaving 20 bases between them. The germline gives CDR1 SNHLY, CDR2 FYNNEI.